This is a list of T cell receptor beta chains from one sample in a study of shared clonotypes between healthy human individuals. Profiled with immunoSEQ multiplex PCR; TCRdb holds only in-frame clones, not every one. This table has more than 400,000 clones, over 75% appearing once. The sequencing sample was made of PBMCs. Receptors were obtained from a woman aged 40 to 50 in good health. Some clones in this sample may be carry-over from other donors' samples. The conserved cysteine and the conserved F or W are not part of the CDR3 here. Only some rows state a clone size, as once, few, many or a class for expanded clones.

abundance	j_gene	v_gene	CDR3aa
few	TRBJ2-1	TRBV10-1	ASSSMIYNEQF
NA	TRBJ2-7	TRBV5-1	ASRLNSGTSPYEQY
NA	TRBJ2-7	TRBV7-8	ASSFRQEYEQY
NA	TRBJ2-7	TRBV29-1	SVEVGGAQY
NA	TRBJ1-3	TRBV6-1	ASSYGNTIY
NA	TRBJ2-7	TRBV28	ASTLGLGGGGYEQY
NA	TRBJ2-1	TRBV6-1	ASSGGGNEQF
NA	TRBJ1-5	TRBV19	ASKGQGAGQPQH
NA	TRBJ2-3	TRBV7-2	ASSQHRGIDTQY
NA	TRBJ2-2	TRBV7-3	ASSRFSRGQPMNTGELF
few	TRBJ2-6	TRBV2	ASASFGANVLT
once	TRBJ2-5	TRBV6-5	ASSYVGGTRKETQY
NA	TRBJ1-5	TRBV5-6	ASSNWGLSNQPQH
NA	TRBJ2-5	TRBV14	ASSRTSGETQY
NA	TRBJ1-5	TRBV7-5	ARSFRVVRKPQH
NA	TRBJ2-3	TRBV11-1	ASSPGLVRGVRSTDTQY
NA	TRBJ2-1	TRBV7-8	ASSSDLLAGGPGEQF
NA	TRBJ2-3	TRBV25-1	ASRAGTVIDTDTQY